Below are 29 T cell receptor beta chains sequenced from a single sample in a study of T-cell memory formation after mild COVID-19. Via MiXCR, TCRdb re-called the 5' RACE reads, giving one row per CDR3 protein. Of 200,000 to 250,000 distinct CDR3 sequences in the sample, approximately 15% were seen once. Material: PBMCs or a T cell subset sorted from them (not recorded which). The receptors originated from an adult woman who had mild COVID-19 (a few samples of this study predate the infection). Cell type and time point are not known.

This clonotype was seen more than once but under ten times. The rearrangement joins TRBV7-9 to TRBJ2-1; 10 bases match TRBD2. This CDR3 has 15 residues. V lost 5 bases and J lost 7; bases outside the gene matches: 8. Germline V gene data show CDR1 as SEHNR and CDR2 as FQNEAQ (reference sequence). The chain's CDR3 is CASSARLAGVNEQFF. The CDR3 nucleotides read TGTGCCAGCAGCGCGAGACTAGCGGGTGTAAATGAGCAGTTCTTC.

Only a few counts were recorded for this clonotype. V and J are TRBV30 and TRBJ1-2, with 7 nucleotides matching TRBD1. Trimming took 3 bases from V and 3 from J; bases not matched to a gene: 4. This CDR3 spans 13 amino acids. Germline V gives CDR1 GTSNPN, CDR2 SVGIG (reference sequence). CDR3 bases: TGTGCCTGGAGACAGGGGATCTACTATGGCTACACCTTC. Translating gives CAWRQGIYYGYTF.

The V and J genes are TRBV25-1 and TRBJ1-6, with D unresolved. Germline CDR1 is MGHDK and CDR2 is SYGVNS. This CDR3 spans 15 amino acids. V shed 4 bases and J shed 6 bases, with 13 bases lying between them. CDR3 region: CASSADEGRNSPLHF. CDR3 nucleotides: TGTGCCAGCAGTGCCGATGAGGGCCGTAATTCACCCCTCCACTTT.

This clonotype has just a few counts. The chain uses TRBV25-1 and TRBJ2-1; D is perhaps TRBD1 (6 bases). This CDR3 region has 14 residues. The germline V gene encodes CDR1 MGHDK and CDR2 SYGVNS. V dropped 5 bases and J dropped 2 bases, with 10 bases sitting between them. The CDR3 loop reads CASSPTGTYNEQFF. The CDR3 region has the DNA TGTGCCAGCAGTCCCACAGGGACCTACAATGAGCAGTTCTTC.

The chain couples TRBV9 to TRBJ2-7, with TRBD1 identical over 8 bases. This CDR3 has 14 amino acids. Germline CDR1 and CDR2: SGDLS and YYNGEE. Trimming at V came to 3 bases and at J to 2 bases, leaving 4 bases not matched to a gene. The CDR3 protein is CASSDGTGPYEQYF. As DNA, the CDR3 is TGTGCCAGCAGCGACGGGACAGGTCCCTACGAGCAGTACTTC.

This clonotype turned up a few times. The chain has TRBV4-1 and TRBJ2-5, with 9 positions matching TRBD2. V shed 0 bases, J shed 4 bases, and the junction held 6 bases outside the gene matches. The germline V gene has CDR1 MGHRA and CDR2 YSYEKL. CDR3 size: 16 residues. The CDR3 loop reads CASSQDRLAGSETQYF. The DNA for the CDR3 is TGCGCCAGCAGCCAAGATCGGCTAGCGGGATCAGAGACCCAGTACTTC.

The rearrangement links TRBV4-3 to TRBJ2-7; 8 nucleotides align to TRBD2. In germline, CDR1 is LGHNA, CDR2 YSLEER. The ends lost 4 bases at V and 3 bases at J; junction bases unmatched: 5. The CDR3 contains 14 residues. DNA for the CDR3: TGCGCCAGCAGCCCGCACGGGGGGGGCTACGAGCAGTACTTC. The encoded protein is CASSPHGGGYEQYF.

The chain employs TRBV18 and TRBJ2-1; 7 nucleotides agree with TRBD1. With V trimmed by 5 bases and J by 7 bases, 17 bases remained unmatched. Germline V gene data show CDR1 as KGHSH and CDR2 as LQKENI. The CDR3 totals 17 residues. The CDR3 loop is CASSSDPGTASRNEQFF. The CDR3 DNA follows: TGTGCCAGCTCATCCGATCCCGGGACAGCGAGCAGAAATGAGCAGTTCTTC.

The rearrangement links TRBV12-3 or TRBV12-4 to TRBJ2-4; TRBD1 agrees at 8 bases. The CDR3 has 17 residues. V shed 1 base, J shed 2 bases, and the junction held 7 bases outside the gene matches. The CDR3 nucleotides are TGTGCCAGCAGTTTAGGGCAGGGGGCGAGGTCCAAAAACATTCAGTACTTC. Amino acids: CASSLGQGARSKNIQYF.

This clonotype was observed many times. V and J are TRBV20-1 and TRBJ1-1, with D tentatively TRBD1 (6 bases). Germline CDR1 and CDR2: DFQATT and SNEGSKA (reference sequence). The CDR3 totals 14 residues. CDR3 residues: CRYPPGGLSTEAFF. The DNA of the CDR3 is TGCAGGTACCCCCCCGGGGGGCTGAGCACTGAAGCTTTCTTT.

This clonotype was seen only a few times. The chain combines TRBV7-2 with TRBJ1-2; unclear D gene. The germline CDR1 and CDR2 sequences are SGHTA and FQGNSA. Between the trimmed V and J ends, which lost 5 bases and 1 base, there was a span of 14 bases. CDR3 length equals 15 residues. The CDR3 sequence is CASSTVAGSNYGYTF. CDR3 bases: TGTGCCAGCAGCACCGTGGCTGGCAGTAACTATGGCTACACCTTC.

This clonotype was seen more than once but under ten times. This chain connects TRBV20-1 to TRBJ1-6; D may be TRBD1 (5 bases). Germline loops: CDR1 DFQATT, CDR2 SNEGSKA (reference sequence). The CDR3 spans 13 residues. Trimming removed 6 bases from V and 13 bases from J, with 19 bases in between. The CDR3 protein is CSARPAGRNPLHF. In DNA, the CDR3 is TGCAGTGCCAGACCGGCAGGGCGGAATCCCCTCCACTTT.

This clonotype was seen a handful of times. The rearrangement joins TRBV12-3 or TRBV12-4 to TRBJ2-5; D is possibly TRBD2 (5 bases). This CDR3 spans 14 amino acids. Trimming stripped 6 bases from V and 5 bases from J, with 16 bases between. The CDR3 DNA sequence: TGTGCCAGCAGCCCCACGAGGGTCAGGGAGACCCAGTACTTC. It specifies CASSPTRVRETQYF.

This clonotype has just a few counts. The CDR3 here is CASSGTASNYGYTF. CDR3 DNA sequence: TGCGCCAGCAGCGGGACAGCTTCTAACTATGGCTACACCTTC. The chain has TRBV5-1 and TRBJ1-2, with 7 bases that match TRBD1. Germline V gene sequence: CDR1 SGHRS, CDR2 YFSETQ. V shed 4 bases, J shed 0 bases, and the junction held 3 bases outside the gene matches. The CDR3 has 14 residues.

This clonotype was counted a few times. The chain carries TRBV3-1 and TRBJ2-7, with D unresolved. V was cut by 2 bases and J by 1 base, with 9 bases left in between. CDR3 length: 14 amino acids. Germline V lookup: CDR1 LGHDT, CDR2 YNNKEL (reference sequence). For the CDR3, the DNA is TGTGCCAGCAGCCAATTAGGGATTTCCTACGAGCAGTACTTC. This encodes CASSQLGISYEQYF.

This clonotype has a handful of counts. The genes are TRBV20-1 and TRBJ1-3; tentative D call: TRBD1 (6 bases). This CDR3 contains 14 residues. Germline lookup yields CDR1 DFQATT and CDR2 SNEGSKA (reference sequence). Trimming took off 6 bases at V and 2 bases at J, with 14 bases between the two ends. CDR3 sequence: CSAREGGTGNTIYF. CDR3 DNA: TGCAGTGCCAGGGAGGGGGGTACTGGAAACACCATATATTTT.

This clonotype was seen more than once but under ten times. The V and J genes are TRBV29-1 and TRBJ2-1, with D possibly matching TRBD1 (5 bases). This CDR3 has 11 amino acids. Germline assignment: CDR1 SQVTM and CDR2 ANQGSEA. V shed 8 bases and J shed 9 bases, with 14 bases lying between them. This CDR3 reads CSTSGIGEQFF. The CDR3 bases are TGCAGCACGTCAGGGATCGGTGAGCAGTTCTTC.

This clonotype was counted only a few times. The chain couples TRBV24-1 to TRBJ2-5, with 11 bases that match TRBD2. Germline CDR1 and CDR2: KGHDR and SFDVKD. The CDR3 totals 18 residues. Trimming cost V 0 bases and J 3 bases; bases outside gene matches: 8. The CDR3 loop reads CATSDLGIAGGTKETQYF. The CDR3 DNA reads TGTGCCACCAGTGATTTGGGAATAGCGGGGGGGACAAAAGAGACCCAGTACTTC.

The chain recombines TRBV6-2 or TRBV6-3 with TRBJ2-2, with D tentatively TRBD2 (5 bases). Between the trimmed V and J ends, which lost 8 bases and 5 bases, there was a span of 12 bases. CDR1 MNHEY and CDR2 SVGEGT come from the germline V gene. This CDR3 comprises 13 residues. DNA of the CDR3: TGTGCCAGCCTAAGGCTAGCAACCGGGGAGCTGTTTTTT. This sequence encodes CASLRLATGELFF.

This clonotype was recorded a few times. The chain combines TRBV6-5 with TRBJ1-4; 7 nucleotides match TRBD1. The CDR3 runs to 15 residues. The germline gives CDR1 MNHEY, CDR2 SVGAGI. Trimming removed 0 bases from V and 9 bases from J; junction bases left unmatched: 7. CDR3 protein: CASSYSATGQQKLFF. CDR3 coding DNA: TGTGCCAGCAGTTACTCGGCGACAGGGCAGCAAAAACTGTTTTTT.

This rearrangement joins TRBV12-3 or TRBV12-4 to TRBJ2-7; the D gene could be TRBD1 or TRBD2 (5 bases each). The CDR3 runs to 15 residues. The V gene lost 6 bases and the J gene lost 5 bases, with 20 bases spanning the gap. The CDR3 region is CASREPGRHRDEQYF. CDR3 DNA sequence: TGTGCCAGCAGGGAGCCGGGACGGCATCGCGACGAGCAGTACTTC.

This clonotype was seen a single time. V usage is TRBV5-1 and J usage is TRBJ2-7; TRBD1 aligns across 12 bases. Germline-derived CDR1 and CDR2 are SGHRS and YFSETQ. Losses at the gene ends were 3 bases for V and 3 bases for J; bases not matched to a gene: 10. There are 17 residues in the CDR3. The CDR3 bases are TGCGCCAGCAGCTATGGGACAGGGGGCCTTCGGAACTACGAGCAGTACTTC. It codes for CASSYGTGGLRNYEQYF.

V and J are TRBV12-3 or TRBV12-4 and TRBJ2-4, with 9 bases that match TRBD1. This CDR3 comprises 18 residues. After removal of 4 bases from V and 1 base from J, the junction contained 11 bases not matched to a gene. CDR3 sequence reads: CASSSSYRGLAAKNIQYF. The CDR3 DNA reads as TGTGCCAGCAGTTCATCCTACAGGGGGCTTGCGGCCAAAAACATTCAGTACTTC.

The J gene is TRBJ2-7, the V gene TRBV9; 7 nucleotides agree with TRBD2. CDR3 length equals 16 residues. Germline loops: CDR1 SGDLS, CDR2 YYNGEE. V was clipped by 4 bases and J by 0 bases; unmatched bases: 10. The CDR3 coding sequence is TGTGCCAGCAGCCCGCGGTTAGGACTAGTCTCCTACGAGCAGTACTTC. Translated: CASSPRLGLVSYEQYF.

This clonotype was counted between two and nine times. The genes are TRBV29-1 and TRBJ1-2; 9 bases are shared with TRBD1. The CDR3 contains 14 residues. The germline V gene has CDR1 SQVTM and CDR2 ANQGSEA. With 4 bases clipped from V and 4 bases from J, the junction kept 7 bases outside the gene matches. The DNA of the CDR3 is TGCAGCGTTGTGGGCCGGGACAGGGTCTATGGCTACACCTTC. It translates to CSVVGRDRVYGYTF.

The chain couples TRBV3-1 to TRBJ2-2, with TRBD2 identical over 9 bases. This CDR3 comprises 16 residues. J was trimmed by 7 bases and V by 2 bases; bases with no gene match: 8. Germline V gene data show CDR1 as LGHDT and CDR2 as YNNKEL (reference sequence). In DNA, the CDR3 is TGTGCCAGCAGCCAAACCGCGGGGGGGCGGTTCGGGGAGCTGTTTTTT. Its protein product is CASSQTAGGRFGELFF.

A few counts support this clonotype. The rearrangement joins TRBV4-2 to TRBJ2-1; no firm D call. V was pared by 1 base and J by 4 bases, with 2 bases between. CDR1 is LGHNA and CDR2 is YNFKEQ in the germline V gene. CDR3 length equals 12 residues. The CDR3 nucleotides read TGTGCCAGCAGCCAAGGGTACAATGAGCAGTTCTTC. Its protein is CASSQGYNEQFF.

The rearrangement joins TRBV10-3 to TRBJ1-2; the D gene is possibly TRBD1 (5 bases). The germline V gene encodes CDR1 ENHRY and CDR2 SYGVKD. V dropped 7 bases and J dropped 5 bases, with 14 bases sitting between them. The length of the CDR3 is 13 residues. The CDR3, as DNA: TGTGCCATCACCCTCGACAGTCGTTATGGCTACACCTTC. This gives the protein CAITLDSRYGYTF.

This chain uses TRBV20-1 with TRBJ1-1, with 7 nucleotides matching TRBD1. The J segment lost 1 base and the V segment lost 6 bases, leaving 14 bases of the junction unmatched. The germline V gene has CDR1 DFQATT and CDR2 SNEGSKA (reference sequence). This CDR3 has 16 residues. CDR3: CSAVGLGTVGNTEAFF. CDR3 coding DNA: TGCAGTGCCGTCGGGCTGGGGACAGTCGGGAACACTGAAGCTTTCTTT.